This section outlines one T cell receptor beta chain sequence together with its context. The antigen it recognizes is unknown. The input lacks base qualities; no much larger clone sits a single base away. Whole blood was collected in K2EDTA tubes by collaborating institutions according to the institutions' own protocols. Collaborator samples were shipped for TCRbeta analysis as frozen whole blood, isolated PBMCs, or DNA extracted from either sample type. This record belongs to a study of blood T cell repertoires in COVID-19 (dated by TCRdb to the early 2020s). For the wider study: Samples covering the acute and convalescent phases of COVID-19 were provided by collaborators in the United States, Italy and Spain. The repertoires were released in a freely available public database intended as a resource for research on the immune response to SARS-CoV-2. The sample metadata nearly always contained a de-identified subject ID, COVID-19 status, age in years and sex. The dataset comprised deeply sampled blood TCRbeta repertoires from subjects exposed to, actively infected with, or recovered from COVID-19. The samples were drawn from two sources: the first 160 participants of the ongoing ImmuneRACE study, and 1,200 or so subjects contributed by 6 global collaborators. Where available, HLA class I and class II types were taken from metadata supplied by the sample provider and were not determined by assay-based typing. The prospective study material was composed of cDNA or gDNA derived from T cells, B-cell-depleted T cells, or PBMCs.

The trim is 8 bases for V and 1 base for J, with a gap of 8 bases between the germline ends. The germline V gene yields KGHDR for CDR1 and SFDVKD for CDR2. Reading from cysteine to phenylalanine, the CDR3 counts 13 amino acids. Only CDR3 DNA remains: 39 bases, in frame from the first base. Broader findings and caveats from the paper: The amount of clinical and demographic metadata varied by source and participant and was provided uncurated.

The immunoSEQ Assay, a bias-controlled multiplex PCR, was used to amplify TCRbeta CDR3 regions from genomic DNA. The paper's data handling went like this. Nucleated cell counts per sample were estimated from amplification of reference gene primers within the assay. To quantify the absolute abundance of each unique TCRbeta CDR3 rearrangement, sequence reads were collapsed and filtered. For each sample, productive Simpson clonality was calculated as the square root of Simpson's diversity index over productive rearrangements. Here the immuneACCESS table is served through TCRdb, limited to in-frame sequences with V and J called. Missing clones are a known gap in these copies; in checked studies unresolved V genes cover under half, and the rest lacks a known reason. V and J calls and clone size are those listed in that table; D and trimming were worked out from the DNA. This sample comprises roughly 120,000 clones, 90% of them detected only once. Jointly, the top ten make up about 1.9% of the sample.

The clonotype comes from a human donor with active COVID-19. The donor label of this sample is uncertain. This sequence uses TRBV24-1 and TRBJ1-3, with the D segment identity uncertain. Sequenced sample: peripheral blood. For the CDR3, the sequence is CATTHSSGNTIYF. The base sequence is TGTGCCACCACTCACTCGTCTGGAAACACCATATATTTT.